One sample yielded the 17 T cell receptor beta chains listed below, sequenced in a study of cytomegalovirus exposure and HLA in healthy donors. PCR was performed using 60 Vbeta and 13 Jbeta primers. Sequenced by immunoSEQ multiplex PCR; TCRdb stores in-frame clones only, minus some. The sample contains fewer than 250,000 clones, approximately 78% of which appear only once. The sample comprised PBMCs. All receptors come from a male donor in good health and CMV-seronegative.

This rearrangement joins TRBV7-9 to TRBJ1-1, with 10 positions matching TRBD1. CDR3 length equals 16 residues. The V segment lost 2 bases and the J segment 7 bases; nucleotides outside the gene matches: 10. Germline values: CDR1 SEHNR, CDR2 FQNEAQ (reference sequence). Here the CDR3 reads CASSLSLGGQGIEAFF. The CDR3 nucleotides are TGTGCCAGCAGCTTAAGTTTAGGGGGACAGGGGATTGAAGCTTTCTTT.

CDR3 amino acids: CASSEDRGNEAFF. The CDR3 DNA sequence: TGTGCCAGCAGCGAAGACAGGGGAAATGAAGCTTTCTTT. J is TRBJ1-1 and V is TRBV7-3, with 8 nucleotides matching TRBD1. The CDR3 spans 13 residues. V was pared by 5 bases and J by 7 bases, with 6 bases of the junction left unmatched. Germline lookup yields CDR1 SGHTA and CDR2 FQGTGA.

The chain employs TRBV29-1 and TRBJ1-1, with D maybe TRBD1 (5 bases). The V gene's germline CDR1 is SQVTM and CDR2 ANQGSEA. There are 12 residues in the CDR3. The V and J ends lost 7 bases and 6 bases respectively, with 15 bases between them. CDR3 bases: TGCAGCGCTGGGACTTCCAGCCCTGAAGCTTTCTTT. It codes for CSAGTSSPEAFF. Using reference TRBV29-1 and TRBJ1-1 for the parts outside the CDR3, the full variable domain is SAVISQKPSRDICQRGTSLTIQCQVDSQVTMMFWYRQQPGQSLTLIATANQGSEATYESGFVIDKFPISRPNLTFSTLTVSNMSPEDSSIYLCSAGTSSPEAFFGQGTRLTVV.

V and J are TRBV5-8 and TRBJ1-5; 12 bases match TRBD1. The CDR3 totals 17 residues. Trimming took 2 bases from V and 4 from J; bases not matched to a gene: 7. In germline, CDR1 is SGHTS, CDR2 YDEGEE. DNA of the CDR3: TGTGCCAGCAGCTTATCCCGGGACAGGGGGCGGAATCAGCCCCAGCATTTT. It yields the protein CASSLSRDRGRNQPQHF.

The chain couples TRBV4-1 to TRBJ2-1; 11 bases line up with TRBD2. Per germline, CDR1 MGHRA and CDR2 YSYEKL. With 1 base clipped from V and 0 bases from J, the junction kept 8 bases outside the gene matches. This CDR3 has 19 amino acids. The chain's CDR3 is CASSQGLSSGRSSYNEQFF. CDR3 nucleotide sequence: TGCGCCAGCAGCCAAGGATTATCTAGCGGGAGGAGCTCCTACAATGAGCAGTTCTTC.

The chain has TRBV4-1 and TRBJ2-2; 10 positions agree with TRBD1. Germline values: CDR1 MGHRA, CDR2 YSYEKL. V lost 0 bases, J lost 0 bases, and 4 bases stayed unmatched. This CDR3 has 18 residues. CDR3 residues: CASSQDGTGASNTGELFF. The DNA for the CDR3 is TGCGCCAGCAGCCAAGATGGGACAGGGGCCTCGAACACCGGGGAGCTGTTTTTT.

This sequence joins TRBV7-3 and TRBJ2-1; 9 bases are shared with TRBD2. J lost 4 bases, V lost 1 base, and 5 bases had no gene match. Germline V gene lookup returns CDR1 SGHTA and CDR2 FQGTGA. The CDR3 is made up of 16 amino acids. CDR3 DNA: TGTGCCAGCAGCTTAAGTTGGCGGGAGGGGTACAATGAGCAGTTCTTC. Translating it yields CASSLSWREGYNEQFF.

V is TRBV2 and J is TRBJ2-5; TRBD2 is a possible D gene (5 bases). The CDR3 totals 14 residues. CDR1 and CDR2 (germline): SNHLY, FYNNEI. V was clipped by 6 bases and J by 1 base, with 12 bases between them. The CDR3 DNA reads TGTGCCAGCAGGGGAGCGGAGATCCAAGAGACCCAGTACTTC. Encoded protein: CASRGAEIQETQYF. The full variable domain, with the rest looked up from reference TRBV2 and TRBJ2-5, is EPEVTQTPSHQVTQMGQEVILRCVPISNHLYFYWYRQILGQKVEFLVSFYNNEISEKSEIFDDQFSVERPDGSNFTLKIRSTKLEDSAMYFCASRGAEIQETQYFGPGTRLLVL.

The rearrangement uses TRBV10-1 and TRBJ1-5, with D unclear. The V end lost 2 bases, the J end lost 1 base, and 3 bases lay between the germline ends. This CDR3 is built from 13 residues. Per the germline V gene, CDR1 is WNHNN and CDR2 is SYGVQD (reference sequence). The CDR3 DNA follows: TGCGCCAGCAGTGAGGCGAGCAATCAGCCCCAGCATTTT. This translates into CASSEASNQPQHF.

The rearrangement joins TRBV6-1 to TRBJ1-4; 7 nucleotides match TRBD1. The CDR3 sequence is 15 residues long. Trimming removed 5 bases from V and 4 bases from J; junction bases left unmatched: 7. Germline CDR1 is MNHNS and CDR2 is SASEGT. CDR3 protein: CASSSTGDFNEKLFF. The CDR3 DNA reads as TGTGCCAGCAGTTCTACAGGGGACTTTAATGAAAAACTGTTTTTT.

This chain joins TRBV10-3 and TRBJ2-7; 10 bases fit TRBD1. Germline loops: CDR1 ENHRY, CDR2 SYGVKD. This CDR3 has 14 residues. V shed 4 bases, J shed 4 bases, and the junction held 4 bases outside the gene matches. In DNA form, the CDR3 reads TGTGCCATCAGTGCCGGGACAGGGGAGTACGAGCAGTACTTC. Protein product: CAISAGTGEYEQYF.

This clone was detected only a few times. The V call is TRBV4-1, the J call TRBJ1-1; 8 nucleotides line up with TRBD1. Germline CDR1 reads MGHRA; CDR2 reads YSYEKL. The CDR3 extends over 15 amino acids. J gave up 4 bases and V 4 bases, and 8 bases lay outside the gene matches. In DNA, the CDR3 is TGCGCCAGCAGCCCATCACAGGGGGGCGGCACTGAAGCTTTCTTT. It specifies CASSPSQGGGTEAFF.

This chain connects TRBV5-1 to TRBJ2-1; D is undetermined. The CDR3 is 14 amino acids. The V gene lost 5 bases and the J gene lost 0 bases, with 9 bases spanning the gap. CDR1 SGHRS and CDR2 YFSETQ come from the germline V gene. Here the CDR3 DNA reads TGCGCCAGCAGAGACATTCCCTCCTACAATGAGCAGTTCTTC. This codes for CASRDIPSYNEQFF. Using reference TRBV5-1 and TRBJ2-1 for the parts outside the CDR3, the full variable domain is KAGVTQTPRYLIKTRGQQVTLSCSPISGHRSVSWYQQTPGQGLQFLFEYFSETQRNKGNFPGRFSGRQFSNSRSEMNVSTLELGDSALYLCASRDIPSYNEQFFGPGTRLTVL.

The chain carries TRBV7-9 and TRBJ2-5; no clear D. TRBJ2-7 explains the end of the DNA better; the J call may be wrong. CDR1 is SEHNR and CDR2 is FQNEAQ in the germline V gene (reference sequence). This CDR3 comprises 15 residues. CDR3: CASSASRDSSYEQYF. In DNA, the CDR3 is TGTGCCAGCAGCGCGAGCCGAGATAGCTCCTACGAGCAGTACTTC.

A word on this clone: The junction departs from the called germline gene at one end, perhaps through a read error. The rearrangement uses TRBV7-8 and TRBJ2-7; 9 bases map to TRBD2. The CDR3 extends over 16 amino acids. Germline V CDR1 and CDR2: SGHVS, FQNEAQ. CDR3 region: CASSIADSGSSYEQYF. In DNA, the CDR3 is TGTGCCAGCAGCATAGCCGATAGCGGGAGCTCCTACGAGCAGTACTTC. Full variable domain (remainder filled in from reference TRBV7-8 and TRBJ2-7): GAGVSQSPRYKVAKRGQDVALRCDPISGHVSLFWYQQALGQGPEFLTYFQNEAQLDKSGLPSDRFFAERPEGSVSTLKIQRTQQEDSAVYLCASSIADSGSSYEQYFGPGTRLTVT.

This chain uses TRBV27 with TRBJ2-7; possibly TRBD2 for D (6 bases). Looked up from germline, CDR1 is MNHEY and CDR2 is SMNVEV (reference sequence). The CDR3 totals 15 residues. Trimming removed 0 bases from V and 2 bases from J, with 11 bases in between. The CDR3 sequence is CASSLSGDSAYEQYF. DNA for the CDR3: TGTGCCAGCAGTTTATCAGGGGACTCCGCCTACGAGCAGTACTTC.

V and J are TRBV10-3 and TRBJ2-3; unclear D gene. Per the germline V gene, CDR1 is ENHRY and CDR2 is SYGVKD. The CDR3 runs to 13 residues. Trimming cost V 2 bases and J 0 bases, with 3 bases left between them. CDR3 sequence (DNA): TGTGCCATCAGTGAGACAAGCACAGATACGCAGTATTTT. Translated, it gives CAISETSTDTQYF.